What follows are 8 T cell receptor beta chains derived from one specimen sequenced in a study of cytomegalovirus exposure and HLA in healthy donors. The primer mix had 60 Vbeta and 13 Jbeta primers. Sequencing was performed with immunoSEQ multiplex PCR; in TCRdb, only in-frame clones are kept and a portion is missing. The sample includes approximately 120,000 clones, 75% to 80% of them seen just once. Sequenced material: PBMCs. All receptors come from a man in his forties or fifties in good health and CMV-seronegative.

The J gene is TRBJ1-4, the V gene TRBV4-3; TRBD1 agrees at 9 bases. Germline CDR1 is LGHNA and CDR2 is YSLEER. V lost 0 bases to trimming and J lost 7 bases; unmatched junction nucleotides: 3. The CDR3 consists of 15 residues. CDR3 coding DNA: TGCGCCAGCAGCCAAGATCAGGACAGGGGTGAAAAACTGTTTTTT. As protein: CASSQDQDRGEKLFF.

The rearrangement joins TRBV30 to TRBJ2-2; 7 positions match TRBD1. Trimming cost V 5 bases and J 0 bases; bases outside gene matches: 9. The CDR3 has 16 amino acids. Per germline, CDR1 GTSNPN and CDR2 SVGIG (reference sequence). CDR3 coding DNA: TGTGCCTGGCGAGCCCCGGACAGGACGAACACCGGGGAGCTGTTTTTT. It is translated as CAWRAPDRTNTGELFF.

The chain is built from TRBV6-5 and TRBJ1-2; D call uncertain. The CDR3 length is 12 residues. Trimming stripped 9 bases from V and 0 bases from J, with 8 bases between. Germline assignment: CDR1 MNHEY and CDR2 SVGAGI. This CDR3 reads CASGEANYGYTF. The CDR3 DNA is TGTGCCAGTGGGGAGGCTAACTATGGCTACACCTTC.

The CDR3 DNA reads as TGTGCCAGCAGTTCGGGTTGGGGATATAGCGGGAACACTGAAGCTTTCTTT. As protein: CASSSGWGYSGNTEAFF. This chain connects TRBV27 to TRBJ1-1, with D uncertain. Germline V lookup: CDR1 MNHEY, CDR2 SMNVEV (reference sequence). This CDR3 has 17 residues. V lost 4 bases to trimming and J lost 1 base, with 19 bases between them.

This chain connects TRBV5-6 to TRBJ2-1, with D perhaps matching TRBD1 (7 bases). With 0 bases removed from V and 1 base from J, the gap between germline ends came to 11 bases. Germline CDR1 reads SGHDT; CDR2 reads YYEEEE. The CDR3 contains 16 residues. The CDR3 spells CASSLAGGYSYNEQFF. DNA of the CDR3: TGTGCCAGCAGCTTGGCAGGGGGGTATTCCTACAATGAGCAGTTCTTC.

The rearrangement uses TRBV5-6 and TRBJ1-6, with 9 bases fitting TRBD1. The V gene end was trimmed by 4 bases and the J gene end by 7 bases; junction bases not matched to a gene: 6. CDR1 and CDR2 (germline): SGHDT, YYEEEE. The CDR3 is 15 amino acids. The CDR3 sequence: CASSQGTGNNSPLHF. CDR3 nucleotides: TGTGCCAGCAGCCAAGGGACAGGGAACAATTCACCCCTCCACTTT.

The rearrangement links TRBV9 to TRBJ1-2; no clear D gene. The CDR3 consists of 13 residues. Germline loops: CDR1 SGDLS, CDR2 YYNGEE. Trimming pared 2 bases from V and 5 bases from J, leaving 10 bases between. CDR3: CASSVSGAYGYTF. The DNA of the CDR3 is TGTGCCAGCAGCGTGAGCGGTGCATATGGCTACACCTTC.

The chain uses TRBV19 and TRBJ2-1; 8 positions agree with TRBD2. The CDR3 consists of 15 residues. Looked up from germline, CDR1 is LNHDA and CDR2 is SQIVND (reference sequence). The V segment lost 4 bases and the J segment 9 bases; nucleotides outside the gene matches: 11. The CDR3 DNA is TGTGCCAGTAGTACATTCGGCCCGGGGGGGGGTGAGCAGTTCTTC. Translated, it gives CASSTFGPGGGEQFF.